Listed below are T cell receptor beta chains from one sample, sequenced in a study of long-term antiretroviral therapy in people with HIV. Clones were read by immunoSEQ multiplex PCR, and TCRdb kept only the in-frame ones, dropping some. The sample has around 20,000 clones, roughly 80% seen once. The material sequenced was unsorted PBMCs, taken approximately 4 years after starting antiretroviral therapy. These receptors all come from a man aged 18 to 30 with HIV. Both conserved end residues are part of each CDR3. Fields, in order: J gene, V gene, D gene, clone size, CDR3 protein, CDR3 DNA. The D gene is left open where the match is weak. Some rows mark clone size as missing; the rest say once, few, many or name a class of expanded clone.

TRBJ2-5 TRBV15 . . CATSRDYGVQETQYF TGTGCCACCAGCAGAGATTACGGGGTCCAAGAGACCCAGTACTTC
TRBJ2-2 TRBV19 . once CASSLTGPGELFF TGTGCCAGTAGCCTGACAGGTCCCGGGGAGCTGTTTTTT
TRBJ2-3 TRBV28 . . CASNVATFTDTQYF TGTGCCAGCAATGTAGCGACCTTCACAGATACGCAGTATTTT
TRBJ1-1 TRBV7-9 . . CASSFTLGHTEAFF TGTGCCAGCAGCTTTACCCTTGGTCACACTGAAGCTTTCTTT
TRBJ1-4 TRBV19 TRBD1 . CASRHPGTADEKLFF TGTGCCAGTAGACACCCCGGGACAGCGGATGAAAAACTGTTTTTT
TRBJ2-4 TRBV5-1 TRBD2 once CASSLDGGGGQSF TGCGCCAGCAGCTTGGACGGGGGGGGTGGACAATCCTTC
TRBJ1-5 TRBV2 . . CASRALGFGNQPQHF TGTGCCAGCAGGGCGTTAGGGTTCGGCAATCAGCCCCAGCATTTT
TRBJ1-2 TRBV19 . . CASSTVGDARNYGYTF TGTGCCAGTAGCACAGTAGGAGACGCACGCAACTATGGCTACACCTTC
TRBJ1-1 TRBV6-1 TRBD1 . CASWDRLSEAFF TGTGCCAGTTGGGACAGACTATCTGAAGCTTTCTTT
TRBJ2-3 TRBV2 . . CASMAGDPPDTQYF TGTGCCAGCATGGCAGGGGACCCCCCAGATACGCAGTATTTT
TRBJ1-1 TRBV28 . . CASSPRGGTEAFF TGTGCCAGCAGCCCTAGGGGGGGGACTGAAGCTTTCTTT
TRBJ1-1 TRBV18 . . CASSPPGGLNTEAFF TGTGCCAGCTCACCACCGGGGGGACTGAACACTGAAGCTTTCTTT
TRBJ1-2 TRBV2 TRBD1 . CAGGRGQPGVYGYTF TGTGCCGGAGGAAGGGGACAGCCAGGGGTTTATGGCTACACCTTC
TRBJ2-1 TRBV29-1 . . CSVARGREQFF TGCAGCGTTGCCAGGGGACGGGAGCAGTTCTTC
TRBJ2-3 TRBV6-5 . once CASRLTDTQYF TGTGCCAGCAGACTCACAGATACGCAGTATTTT
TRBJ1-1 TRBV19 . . CASLLGTEAFF TGTGCCAGCCTACTGGGCACTGAAGCTTTCTTT
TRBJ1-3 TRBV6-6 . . CASVSGNTIYF TGTGCCAGTGTCTCTGGAAACACCATATATTTT
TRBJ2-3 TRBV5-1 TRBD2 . CASSPGTSGGTDTQYF TGCGCCAGCAGCCCAGGGACTAGCGGGGGAACAGATACGCAGTATTTT
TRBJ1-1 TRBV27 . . CASSSQEGTEAFF TGTGCCAGCAGTTCCCAGGAGGGCACTGAAGCTTTCTTT
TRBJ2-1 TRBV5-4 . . CASSLDPEDEQFF TGTGCCAGCAGCTTGGACCCCGAGGATGAGCAGTTCTTC
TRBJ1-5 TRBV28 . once CASIGGNQPQHF TGTGCCAGCATCGGCGGCAATCAGCCCCAGCATTTT
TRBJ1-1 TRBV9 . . CASSVGGDNTEAFF TGTGCCAGCAGCGTAGGGGGGGATAACACTGAAGCTTTCTTT
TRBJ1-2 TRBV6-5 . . CASSQESHYGYTF TGTGCCAGCAGCCAGGAAAGCCACTATGGCTACACCTTC
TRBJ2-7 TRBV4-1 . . CASSQAQYRGANHYEQYF TGCGCCAGCAGCCAAGCCCAGTACAGAGGGGCCAACCACTACGAGCAGTACTTC
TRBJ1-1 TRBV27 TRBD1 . CASRSWTGDTEAFF TGTGCCAGCAGGTCGTGGACAGGGGATACTGAAGCTTTCTTT
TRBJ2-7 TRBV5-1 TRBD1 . CASSLETGDEQYF TGCGCCAGCAGCTTGGAGACAGGGGACGAGCAGTACTTC
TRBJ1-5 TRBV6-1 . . CASSERGDSNQPQHF TGTGCCAGCAGTGAACGTGGAGATAGCAATCAGCCCCAGCATTTT
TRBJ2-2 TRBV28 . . CASRPTASNTGELFF TGTGCCAGCAGACCGACAGCTTCGAACACCGGGGAGCTGTTTTTT
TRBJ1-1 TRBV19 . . CASSTGGGWGTEAFF TGTGCCAGTAGTACCGGCGGGGGCTGGGGCACTGAAGCTTTCTTT
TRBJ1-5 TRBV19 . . CASSVRDSNQPQHF TGTGCCAGTAGTGTGCGAGATAGCAATCAGCCCCAGCATTTT
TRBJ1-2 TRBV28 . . CASSPDGSFGYTF TGTGCCAGCAGCCCCGACGGGTCGTTCGGCTACACCTTC
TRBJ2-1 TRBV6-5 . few CASSYGENNEQFF TGTGCCAGCAGTTACGGGGAAAACAATGAGCAGTTCTTC
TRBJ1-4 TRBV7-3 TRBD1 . CASSPGQGAGEKLFF TGTGCCAGCAGCCCAGGACAGGGGGCGGGAGAAAAACTGTTTTTT
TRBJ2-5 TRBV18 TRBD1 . CASSSSTGEKTQYF TGTGCCAGCTCAAGCTCGACAGGGGAGAAGACCCAGTACTTC
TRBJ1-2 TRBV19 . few CASKRAGDGPGGYTF TGTGCCAGTAAAAGGGCAGGGGATGGACCTGGGGGCTACACCTTC
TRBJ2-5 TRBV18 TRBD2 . CASSPYTSGRETQYF TGTGCCAGCTCACCGTATACTAGCGGGAGGGAGACCCAGTACTTC
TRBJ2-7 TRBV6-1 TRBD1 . CASPPTGTGFYEQYF TGTGCCAGCCCCCCTACCGGGACAGGTTTCTACGAGCAGTACTTC
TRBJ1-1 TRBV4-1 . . CASSQEAGMNTEAFF TGCGCCAGCAGCCAAGAGGCGGGAATGAACACTGAAGCTTTCTTT
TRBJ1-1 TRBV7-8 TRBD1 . CASSLTDDREGFF TGTGCCAGCAGCTTAACAGACGACAGGGAGGGTTTCTTT
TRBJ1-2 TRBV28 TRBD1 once CASSLGTANYGYTF TGTGCCAGCAGTTTAGGGACAGCTAACTATGGCTACACCTTC
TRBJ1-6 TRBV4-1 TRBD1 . CASSQETGTGGSPLHF TGCGCCAGCAGCCAAGAAACCGGGACAGGGGGCTCACCCCTCCACTTT
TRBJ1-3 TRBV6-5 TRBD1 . CASSYSTGSGNTIYF TGTGCCAGCAGTTACTCGACAGGGTCTGGAAACACCATATATTTT
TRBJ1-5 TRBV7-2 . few CASSLENQPQHF TGTGCCAGCAGCTTAGAGAATCAGCCCCAGCATTTT
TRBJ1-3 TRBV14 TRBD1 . CASSPWDRGENTIYF TGTGCCAGCAGCCCTTGGGACAGGGGAGAAAACACCATATATTTT
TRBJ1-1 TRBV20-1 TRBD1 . CSAQTGAVAFF TGCAGTGCTCAGACAGGGGCTGTAGCTTTCTTT
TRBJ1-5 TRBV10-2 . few CASSVQDQPQHF TGCGCCAGCAGTGTTCAGGACCAGCCCCAGCATTTT
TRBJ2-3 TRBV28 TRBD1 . CASSPEQGGTDTQYF TGTGCCAGCAGCCCTGAACAGGGGGGCACAGATACGCAGTATTTT
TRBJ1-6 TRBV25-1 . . CASSKSDSPLHF TGTGCCAGCAGTAAGTCGGATTCACCCCTCCACTTT
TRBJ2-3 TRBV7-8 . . CASSLAPGTDTQYF TGTGCCAGCAGCTTAGCCCCAGGCACAGATACGCAGTATTTT
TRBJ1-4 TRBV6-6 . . CASSYSSGERGKLFF TGTGCCAGCAGTTACTCCAGTGGTGAAAGGGGAAAACTGTTTTTT
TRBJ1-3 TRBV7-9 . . CASSSVLGSGNTIYF TGTGCCAGCAGCTCCGTATTAGGCTCTGGAAACACCATATATTTT
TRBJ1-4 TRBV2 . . CASSRRQYNEKLFF TGTGCCAGCAGTCGGCGACAGTATAATGAAAAACTGTTTTTT
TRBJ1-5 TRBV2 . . CASSELQSNQPQHF TGTGCCAGCAGTGAATTACAAAGCAATCAGCCCCAGCATTTT
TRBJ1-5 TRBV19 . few CASSILGTYSNQPQHF TGTGCCAGTAGTATCCTAGGGACCTATAGCAATCAGCCCCAGCATTTT
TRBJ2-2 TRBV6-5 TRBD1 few CASSMTGGTGELFF TGTGCCAGCAGTATGACAGGGGGAACCGGGGAGCTGTTTTTT
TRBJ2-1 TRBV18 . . CASSPGGNSYNEQFF TGTGCCAGCTCACCAGGGGGGAACTCCTACAATGAGCAGTTCTTC
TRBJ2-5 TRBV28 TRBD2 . CASTSGPRTQYF TGTGCCAGCACTAGCGGACCCAGGACCCAGTACTTC